This T cell receptor (beta chain) was observed in a study of graft-versus-host responses after intestinal transplantation. Note on this clone: Its antigen is as yet unknown.

Assay: immunoSEQ multiplex PCR; the TCRdb copy retains only in-frame clones and omits some. The sample consists of about 70,000 clones, around 90% of them appearing once. Findings of the study overall: In patients with graft-donor T cell macrochimerism, allograft graft-versus-host to host-versus-graft clonal ratios were high.

The germline gives CDR1 MNHEY, CDR2 SMNVEV (reference sequence). The CDR3 runs to 12 residues. V lost 5 bases and J 7 bases, leaving 9 bases between the germline ends. The sample consisted of unstimulated CD8+ T cells sorted from spleen or lymph node cells, taken before transplant. The genes are TRBV27 and TRBJ2-1; D ambiguous. This sequence originates from a human donor who was the organ donor for an intestinal transplant. The CDR3 protein is CASSPTENEQFF. The CDR3, as DNA: TGTGCCAGCAGTCCCACGGAGAATGAGCAGTTCTTC.